This T cell receptor (beta chain) was captured by sequencing in a study of T cell repertoires in cytomegalovirus infection. Overall study: Through public TCR beta signatures, both CMV infection and matching HLA type were indicated.

Germline V CDR1 and CDR2: SGDLS, YYNGEE. V was shortened by 2 bases and J by 7 bases, with 9 bases between the two germline ends. This CDR3 is built from 12 residues. Overall study findings and caveats: Clonotypes of TCR beta that were HLA-C-restricted and CMV-specific dominated the ex vivo response.

For this clonotype: What it binds is unknown.

TCRdb itself ran the reads through MiXCR, one entry per CDR3 protein. The sample holds 200,000 or so distinct CDR3 sequences, about 39% seen once. This chain uses TRBV9 with TRBJ1-2; weak D call: TRBD1 (6 bases). Sequencing was performed on CD8+ T cells from cultured PBMCs, taken from culture after CMV antigen stimulation. The origin of this receptor is a human donor in good health (CMV status not recorded). Some clones in this sample may be carry-over from other donors' samples. CDR3 coding DNA: TGTGCCAGCAGCGTGGACAGAACTGGCTACACCTTC. Its protein product is CASSVDRTGYTF.